The 18 T cell receptor beta chains in this list originate from one sample, sequenced in a study of T-cell reconstitution after alpha-beta-depleted transplantation in children. Unique molecular identifiers were used to barcode this TCRbeta library. TCRdb analysed the PCR reads with MiXCR anew, one entry per CDR3 protein. Of 200,000 to 300,000 distinct CDR3 sequences in the sample, 20% to 30% were seen once. Material: PBMCs, obtained before TCRalphabeta/CD19-depleted stem cell transplant. These receptors originate from a girl aged 2-9 years with Fanconi anemia, due to receive a stem cell transplant.

The genes are TRBV20-1 and TRBJ2-7; maybe TRBD1 (6 bases). Germline V gives CDR1 DFQATT, CDR2 SNEGSKA (reference sequence). The CDR3 sequence is 12 residues long. V was cut by 3 bases and J by 2 bases, with 8 bases left in between. CDR3: CSASYRAYEQYF. The CDR3, as DNA: TGCAGTGCTAGTTACAGGGCCTACGAGCAGTACTTC.

This clonotype showed up many times. The chain couples TRBV10-3 to TRBJ2-1, with 9 bases aligning to TRBD2. The germline V gene has CDR1 ENHRY and CDR2 SYGVKD. The CDR3 is made up of 14 amino acids. With 4 bases clipped from V and 4 bases from J, the junction kept 2 bases outside the gene matches. The CDR3: CAISGGGEYNEQFF. CDR3 sequence (DNA): TGTGCCATCAGTGGCGGGGGGGAGTACAATGAGCAGTTCTTC.

This clonotype was detected many times. This rearrangement joins TRBV20-1 to TRBJ1-6, with D tentatively TRBD1 (6 bases). The CDR3 has 14 residues. Germline V gene sequence: CDR1 DFQATT, CDR2 SNEGSKA (reference sequence). V shed 3 bases and J shed 5 bases, with 11 bases lying between them. CDR3 in DNA: TGCAGTGCTAGTAGGGGGATGGATAATTCACCCCTCCACTTT. This sequence encodes CSASRGMDNSPLHF.

This clonotype turned up a few times. J is TRBJ2-7 and V is TRBV20-1, with a tentative D call TRBD2 (6 bases). This CDR3 has 13 amino acids. Per the germline V gene, CDR1 is DFQATT and CDR2 is SNEGSKA (reference sequence). The V and J ends lost 1 base and 3 bases respectively, with 10 bases between them. The CDR3 coding sequence is TGCAGTGCTAGAGGGAGGAGGGACTACGAGCAGTACTTC. This codes for CSARGRRDYEQYF.

This clonotype came up many times. The chain carries TRBV7-2 and TRBJ2-7; TRBD2 might be the D (5 bases). V lost 5 bases to trimming and J lost 3 bases, with 14 bases between them. From germline, CDR1 is SGHTA and CDR2 FQGNSA. The CDR3 loop spans 14 amino acids. The CDR3 DNA reads as TGTGCCAGCAGCCCGGAGTACGGGAACTACGAGCAGTACTTC. This encodes CASSPEYGNYEQYF.

This clonotype was recorded a few times. The gene calls are TRBV18 and TRBJ2-1; possible D gene TRBD2, 6 bases. Trimming removed 2 bases from V and 3 bases from J, with 11 bases in between. The V gene's germline CDR1 is KGHSH and CDR2 LQKENI. The CDR3 runs 15 residues. This CDR3 reads CASSPARRDYNEQFF. CDR3 bases: TGTGCCAGCTCACCAGCCAGGCGGGACTACAATGAGCAGTTCTTC.

This clonotype was seen at least ten times. V usage is TRBV29-1 and J usage is TRBJ2-1; 8 bases match TRBD1. This CDR3 comprises 14 residues. Germline CDR1 reads SQVTM; CDR2 reads ANQGSEA. With 7 bases clipped from V and 7 bases from J, the junction kept 12 bases outside the gene matches. The CDR3 bases are TGCAGCGGACAGGGGTTGGTGAGACGGAATGAGCAGTTCTTC. Translated, it gives CSGQGLVRRNEQFF.

This clonotype was observed a few times. This chain uses TRBV7-9 with TRBJ1-2, with D unresolved. CDR1 and CDR2 (germline): SEHNR, FQNEAQ (reference sequence). Trimming shortened V by 2 bases and J by 0 bases, and 7 bases separated the two germline ends. This CDR3 has 14 residues. As DNA, the CDR3 is TGTGCCAGCAGCTTATTAAAGGCTAACTATGGCTACACCTTC. This translates into CASSLLKANYGYTF.

This clonotype was picked up many times. The chain links TRBV20-1 to TRBJ2-7, with D tentatively TRBD2 (5 bases). From germline, CDR1 is DFQATT and CDR2 SNEGSKA (reference sequence). The CDR3 runs to 13 residues. V gave up 4 bases and J gave up 3 bases, with 13 bases separating them. CDR3 sequence: CSANQIEGYEQYF. In DNA form, the CDR3 reads TGCAGTGCTAATCAGATCGAGGGCTACGAGCAGTACTTC.

The rearrangement links TRBV14 to TRBJ1-5; D not certain. Trimming took 0 bases from V and 6 from J, leaving 6 bases between them. Germline V CDR1 and CDR2: SGHDN, FVKESK. The CDR3 consists of 13 residues. The CDR3 coding sequence is TGTGCCAGCAGCCAAGATCTTCGTCAGCCCCAGCATTTT. Translation gives CASSQDLRQPQHF.

The rearrangement joins TRBV29-1 to TRBJ2-2, with 10 nucleotides matching TRBD2. Unmatched junction bases numbered 5, after V lost 3 bases and J lost 4 bases. The CDR3 runs to 15 residues. Germline V gene data show CDR1 as SQVTM and CDR2 as ANQGSEA. CDR3 amino acids: CSVELAGVITGELFF. The DNA of the CDR3 is TGCAGCGTTGAGCTAGCGGGAGTGATCACCGGGGAGCTGTTTTTT.

This clonotype was seen repeatedly, ten times or more. The J gene is TRBJ1-2, the V gene TRBV11-2, with a possible D match to TRBD1 (5 bases). Germline CDR1 is SGHAT and CDR2 is FQNNGV. The CDR3 runs 15 residues. With 5 bases removed from V and 12 bases from J, the gap between germline ends came to 25 bases. CDR3 sequence reads: CASSRLTRGFNGDTF. CDR3 nucleotide sequence: TGTGCCAGCAGCCGATTGACTCGGGGCTTTAATGGGGACACCTTC.

This clonotype was seen a few times. This chain uses TRBV19 with TRBJ1-5, with 7 bases lining up with TRBD1. Germline trimming cut 9 bases from V and 2 bases from J; bases unmatched to any gene: 10. CDR3 length: 15 amino acids. Germline V lookup: CDR1 LNHDA, CDR2 SQIVND (reference sequence). Here the CDR3 DNA reads TGTGCCAGCGGGACGACAGGGTTAGGCAATCAGCCCCAGCATTTT. Encoded protein: CASGTTGLGNQPQHF.

This clonotype was recorded at least ten times. J is TRBJ2-7 and V is TRBV25-1; D could derive from TRBD1 or TRBD2 (6 bases each). The germline V gene has CDR1 MGHDK and CDR2 SYGVNS. This CDR3 spans 14 amino acids. Trimming stripped 4 bases from V and 2 bases from J, with 12 bases between. The DNA of the CDR3 is TGTGCCAGCAGTGGCCGGGGGCACCCCTACGAGCAGTACTTC. Residues: CASSGRGHPYEQYF.

This clonotype was detected only a few times. The chain links TRBV28 to TRBJ1-2, with 9 bases fitting TRBD1. Germline V CDR1 and CDR2: MDHEN, SYDVKM. The CDR3 totals 14 residues. V lost 3 bases and J lost 5; bases outside the gene matches: 4. This chain's CDR3 is CASSFSDRGYGYTF. CDR3 nucleotide sequence: TGTGCCAGCAGTTTCTCGGACAGGGGATATGGCTACACCTTC.

The rearrangement joins TRBV2 to TRBJ2-1, with 7 bases fitting TRBD2. Trimming removed 3 bases from V and 5 bases from J; junction bases left unmatched: 13. The V gene's germline CDR1 is SNHLY and CDR2 FYNNEI. The CDR3 contains 17 residues. The CDR3, as DNA: TGTGCCAGCAGTGATGGAGGGGCTAGCGGCCTCGACAATGAGCAGTTCTTC. It translates to CASSDGGASGLDNEQFF.

J is TRBJ2-1 and V is TRBV7-3; 9 bases fit TRBD2. Per the germline V gene, CDR1 is SGHTA and CDR2 is FQGTGA. Trimming removed 1 base from V and 6 bases from J; junction bases left unmatched: 1. The CDR3 runs 14 residues. Written as DNA, the CDR3 is TGTGCCAGCAGCTTAATAGCGGGAGTCAATGAGCAGTTCTTC. Protein: CASSLIAGVNEQFF.

This clonotype was observed at least ten times. The chain is built from TRBV6-5 and TRBJ2-1; 9 bases line up with TRBD2. V shed 7 bases and J 6 bases; nucleotides not matched to a gene: 7. Germline assignment: CDR1 MNHEY and CDR2 SVGAGI. The CDR3 consists of 14 residues. CDR3 DNA sequence: TGTGCCAGCACACCCGCGGGAGGGTTCAATGAGCAGTTCTTC. It codes for CASTPAGGFNEQFF.